Below are 15 T cell receptor beta chains sequenced from a single sample in a study of T cells in Graves' hyperthyroidism and ophthalmopathy. Researchers amplified the TCR beta CDR3 regions from RNA transcripts. RT-PCR in the first round (using the HTBI primer set) targeted the TCR CDR3. In TCRdb, the multiplex PCR reads were re-called with MiXCR into one record per CDR3 protein. The table includes 500,000 to 600,000 distinct CDR3 sequences, over 15% detected once. Input material: blood. The receptors shown here come from a woman aged 18-35 years with Graves' hyperthyroidism.

The chain couples TRBV13 to TRBJ1-1; 9 bases fit TRBD1. The germline gives CDR1 PRHDT, CDR2 FYEKMQ (reference sequence). The CDR3 is 15 residues long. Trimming removed 5 bases from V and 3 bases from J; junction bases left unmatched: 7. The CDR3 DNA sequence: TGTGCCAGCAGCCAGTGGGACAGGGTAGACACTGAAGCTTTCTTT. It yields the protein CASSQWDRVDTEAFF.

This clonotype was counted many times. The rearrangement links TRBV20-1 to TRBJ2-5; D unresolved. CDR3 length: 15 residues. The germline V gene encodes CDR1 DFQATT and CDR2 SNEGSKA (reference sequence). The V end was cut by 0 bases, the J end by 0 bases, with 11 bases between. The CDR3 loop reads CSARDSAGYQETQYF. The CDR3 DNA sequence: TGCAGTGCTAGAGATTCAGCCGGGTACCAAGAGACCCAGTACTTC.

In its sample, this clonotype was seen a few times. The chain is built from TRBV6-1 and TRBJ2-3; maybe TRBD2 (5 bases). This CDR3 is built from 14 residues. Deletions cut 6 bases from V and 4 bases from J, with 14 bases between. The germline V gene encodes CDR1 MNHNS and CDR2 SASEGT. CDR3 protein: CASSPKGAPDTQYF. CDR3 nucleotides: TGTGCCAGCAGCCCCAAGGGAGCCCCAGATACGCAGTATTTT.

This clonotype was counted ten times or more. This chain connects TRBV6-1 to TRBJ2-1, with 8 bases matching TRBD1. Germline CDR1 reads MNHNS; CDR2 reads SASEGT. This CDR3 is built from 14 residues. Trimming cost V 1 base and J 4 bases; bases outside gene matches: 0. CDR3 amino acids: CASSEGTGYNEQFF. CDR3 nucleotide sequence: TGTGCCAGCAGTGAAGGGACAGGGTACAATGAGCAGTTCTTC.

This clonotype came up many times. This rearrangement joins TRBV27 to TRBJ1-1; tentatively, D is TRBD1 (5 bases). Germline V CDR1 and CDR2: MNHEY, SMNVEV (reference sequence). The CDR3 consists of 12 residues. Trimming took off 2 bases at V and 10 bases at J, with 11 bases between the two ends. The CDR3 bases are TGTGCCAGCAGTTTACCCGGCAGGGTAGCTTTCTTT. Protein sequence: CASSLPGRVAFF.

This clonotype was detected many times. V usage is TRBV2 and J usage is TRBJ2-1, with 9 bases matching TRBD2. Per the germline V gene, CDR1 is SNHLY and CDR2 is FYNNEI. With 6 bases clipped from V and 0 bases from J, the junction kept 6 bases outside the gene matches. CDR3 length equals 16 residues. CDR3 nucleotide sequence: TGTGCCAGCAGGGGACTAGCCGGACGCTCCTACAATGAGCAGTTCTTC. It encodes CASRGLAGRSYNEQFF.

This clonotype was detected ten times or more. The V call is TRBV11-2, the J call TRBJ2-5, with TRBD1 matching over 7 bases. This CDR3 has 15 residues. J was trimmed by 3 bases and V by 2 bases; bases with no gene match: 6. CDR1 and CDR2 from the germline V gene are SGHAT and FQNNGV. In nucleotides, the CDR3 is TGTGCCAGCAGCTTAACCGGGACAGCCAAAGAGACCCAGTACTTC. Residues: CASSLTGTAKETQYF. The whole variable domain, filled in from reference TRBV11-2 and TRBJ2-5, reads EAGVAQSPRYKIIEKRQSVAFWCNPISGHATLYWYQQILGQGPKLLIQFQNNGVVDDSQLPKDRFSAERLKGVDSTLKIQPAKLEDSAVYLCASSLTGTAKETQYFGPGTRLLVL.

This clonotype was seen at least ten times. The chain employs TRBV5-1 and TRBJ2-3; tentatively, D is TRBD1 or TRBD2 (5 bases each). V was cut by 0 bases and J by 4 bases, with 9 bases left in between. Germline values: CDR1 SGHRS, CDR2 YFSETQ. The CDR3 loop spans 14 amino acids. The CDR3 DNA follows: TGCGCCAGCAGCTTGGGGGGGTGGTCAGATACGCAGTATTTT. This encodes CASSLGGWSDTQYF.

In this sample, this clonotype turned up many times. The chain uses TRBV12-5 and TRBJ1-1; D gene ambiguous. CDR1 and CDR2 (germline): LGHNT, FRNRAP. V lost 6 bases and J 3 bases, leaving 11 bases between the germline ends. The CDR3 has 13 amino acids. This CDR3 reads CASGRRRDTEAFF. Written as DNA, the CDR3 is TGTGCTAGTGGACGGCGAAGGGACACTGAAGCTTTCTTT.

This clonotype was detected a few times. The rearrangement uses TRBV3-1 and TRBJ2-7; no definite D call. V lost 1 base, J lost 7 bases, and 8 bases lay in between. The CDR3 consists of 12 residues. Germline V CDR1 and CDR2: LGHDT, YNNKEL (reference sequence). CDR3 DNA: TGTGCCAGCAGCCAAGGGTACGGGGAGCAGTACTTC. Translation: CASSQGYGEQYF.

This clonotype was seen a few times. The chain carries TRBV20-1 and TRBJ1-5, with 8 bases matching TRBD1. The CDR3 runs 15 residues. From germline, CDR1 is DFQATT and CDR2 SNEGSKA (reference sequence). V shed 2 bases and J 4 bases; nucleotides not matched to a gene: 7. The CDR3 is CSARPRTGINQPQHF. CDR3 nucleotides: TGCAGTGCTAGACCCCGGACAGGGATAAATCAGCCCCAGCATTTT.

This clonotype was seen many times. The chain joins TRBV27 to TRBJ1-2, with 7 positions matching TRBD1. V shed 5 bases and J 8 bases; nucleotides not matched to a gene: 8. CDR3 length: 13 residues. The germline gives CDR1 MNHEY, CDR2 SMNVEV (reference sequence). The CDR3: CASSPLTGYGYTF. The CDR3 region has the DNA TGTGCCAGCAGTCCATTGACAGGGTACGGCTACACCTTC.

The rearrangement joins TRBV7-2 to TRBJ2-1; the match to TRBD2 covers 10 bases. Germline V gene lookup returns CDR1 SGHTA and CDR2 FQGNSA. The CDR3 covers 15 residues. Germline trimming cut 2 bases from V and 6 bases from J; bases unmatched to any gene: 4. CDR3 bases: TGTGCCAGCAGCTTAAGCGGGGGGGCTCTCAATGAGCAGTTCTTC. Translating gives CASSLSGGALNEQFF.

This clonotype was counted only a few times. CDR3 coding DNA: TGTGCCAGCAGCCCGGACCCGGAGGCAAAACTGTTTTTT. This sequence encodes CASSPDPEAKLFF. The rearrangement links TRBV12-3 or TRBV12-4 to TRBJ1-4; D is undetermined. V was shortened by 6 bases and J by 10 bases, with 15 bases between the two germline ends. The CDR3 runs 13 residues.

This clonotype was seen at least ten times. In DNA form, the CDR3 reads TGTGCCACCAGCAGAGCCCCAAAGACTAGCGGGTACCAAGAGACCCAGTACTTC. It yields the protein CATSRAPKTSGYQETQYF. This rearrangement joins TRBV15 to TRBJ2-5; 10 bases map to TRBD2. This CDR3 spans 18 amino acids. CDR1 and CDR2 (germline): LNHNV, YYDKDF (reference sequence). J lost 0 bases, V lost 1 base, and 8 bases had no gene match.